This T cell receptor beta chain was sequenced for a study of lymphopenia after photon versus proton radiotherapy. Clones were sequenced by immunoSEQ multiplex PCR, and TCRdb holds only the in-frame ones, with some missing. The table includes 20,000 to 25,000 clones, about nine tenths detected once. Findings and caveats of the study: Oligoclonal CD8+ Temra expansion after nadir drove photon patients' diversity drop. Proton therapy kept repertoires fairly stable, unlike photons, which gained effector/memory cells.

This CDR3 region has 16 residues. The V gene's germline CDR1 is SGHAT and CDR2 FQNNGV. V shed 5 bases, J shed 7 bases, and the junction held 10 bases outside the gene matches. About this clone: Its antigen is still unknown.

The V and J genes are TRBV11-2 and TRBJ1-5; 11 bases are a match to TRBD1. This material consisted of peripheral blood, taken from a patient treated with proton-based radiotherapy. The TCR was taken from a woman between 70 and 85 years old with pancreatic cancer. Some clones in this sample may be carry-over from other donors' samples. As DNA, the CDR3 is TGTGCCAGCAGCCCATTGGGACAGGGGGAAAGCCAGCCCCAGCATTTT. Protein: CASSPLGQGESQPQHF. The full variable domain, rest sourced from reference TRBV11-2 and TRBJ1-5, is EAGVAQSPRYKIIEKRQSVAFWCNPISGHATLYWYQQILGQGPKLLIQFQNNGVVDDSQLPKDRFSAERLKGVDSTLKIQPAKLEDSAVYLCASSPLGQGESQPQHFGDGTRLSIL.